The clone carrying this TCR beta chain showed up just once. As yet, its antigen is unknown. V dropped 5 bases and J dropped 0 bases, with 12 bases sitting between them. Germline values: CDR1 LNHDA, CDR2 SQIVND (reference sequence). This CDR3 has 15 amino acids. These data belong to a study of cytotoxic CD8 clonotypes in ibrutinib-treated CLL. The study, taken as a whole, reports: Clonality rose at ibrutinib response, held steady in sustained remission, and fell toward baseline at progression. On treatment, the uncommon public clonotypes contracted or remained stable.

The table came from immunoSEQ multiplex PCR; TCRdb's copy has only in-frame clones and leaves some out. The sample records approximately 97,000 clones, approximately 77% being singletons. The chain recombines TRBV19 with TRBJ2-3; D may be TRBD1 (6 bases). This clonotype was obtained from a human donor with chronic lymphocytic leukemia. The sequenced sample was PBMCs, obtained after 24 months of ibrutinib treatment. The CDR3 reads CASSHDRTSTDTQYF. The CDR3 DNA reads TGTGCCAGTAGTCACGACAGGACTAGCACAGATACGCAGTATTTT.